This TCR delta chain was recovered during a study of gamma-delta T cells after stem cell transplantation. TCRdb fed the RT-PCR reads to CATT. This sample has roughly 180 delta-chain clones, with 27% found just once. As to this clone: Since a far larger clone is one base different, this is likely a read error. Distinct nucleotide sequences in the sample also encode this CDR3.

Trimming took 2 bases from V and 0 from J; bases not matched to a gene: 34. This CDR3 has 27 amino acids. CDR1 TSWWSYY and CDR2 QGS come from the germline V gene. The rearrangement joins TRDV1 to TRDJ1; 12 nucleotides agree with TRDD3. The sequence derives from a human donor. It is not recorded whose cells these are; they may come from a transplant donor. Sequencing was performed on gamma-delta T cells. DNA of the CDR3: TGTGCTCTTGGGGAATTGACTCCAACCTTCCTACGTTCGTACTGGGGGATACCCCGACCGTACACCGATAAACTCATCTTT. Its protein product is CALGELTPTFLRSYWGIPRPYTDKLIF.